The sequence of this T cell receptor beta chain was determined in a study of T cell responses to AZD1222 COVID-19 vaccine. Notes on the study in general: When two AZD1222 doses had been given, Spike-specific TCR breadth and depth rose. Donor demographics were predominantly white British with a female majority; clonal diversity may be underestimated. Baseline serostatus was positive in only a handful of AZD1222 recipients.

This table comes from immunoSEQ multiplex PCR, and its TCRdb copy is limited to in-frame clones, with some not included. The data contain about 150,000 clones, approximately 90% of them seen just once; the ten biggest clones take up about 3.8%. For this clone: Its antigen is still unknown.

Deletions cut 9 bases from V and 3 bases from J, with 42 bases between. CDR1 is LNHDA, CDR2 SQIVND, per germline (reference sequence). CDR3 length: 23 residues. The receptor was isolated from an adult who received the AZD1222 COVID-19 vaccine. The rearrangement uses TRBV19 and TRBJ2-1; the D gene is possibly TRBD2 (6 bases). This material consisted of peripheral blood, taken 28 days after the second AZD1222 dose. The DNA of the CDR3 is TGTGCCAGGACCTCCACGTCTTTCGGGAGACTAGTCGCCCTGCTAAGAATCTACAATGAGCAGTTCTTC. It yields the protein CARTSTSFGRLVALLRIYNEQFF.